This TCR beta chain was sequenced during a study of T cell clonality in common variable immunodeficiency. Overall study findings and caveats: Fewer deletions and N-nucleotide insertions were reportedly seen in common variable immunodeficiency TCR beta sequences. Repertoire-complication correlations in CVID were limited by patient heterogeneity.

Trimming removed 6 bases from V and 2 bases from J, with 14 bases in between. The CDR3 extends over 15 amino acids. Germline loops: CDR1 MNHEY, CDR2 SVGEGT. The repertoire was sequenced with immunoSEQ multiplex PCR; TCRdb's copy has only in-frame clones and lacks some. The specimen has about 16,000 clones, none found just once. Comment on this clone: What it binds is not known. The read falls 3 residues short of the CDR3 end, and the missing part is taken from the germline J gene.

Patients had low serum IgG, IgA and/or IgM and specific antibody deficiency. The V and J genes are TRBV6-2 or TRBV6-3 and TRBJ2-1, with D possibly being TRBD2 (6 bases). The sequencing input was peripheral blood mononuclear cells. This TCR derives from a human donor with common variable immunodeficiency. CDR3 bases read: TGTGCCAGCAGGGACTTAGCGGACCCCTACAATGAG. Translation: CASRDLADPYNE. The entire CDR3 sequence reads CASRDLADPYNEQFF.